The 22 T cell receptor beta chains listed next were all sequenced from one sample in a study of Ad26.COV2.S vaccination and SARS-CoV-2 variants. TCRdb's table, derived via immunoSEQ multiplex PCR, lists solely in-frame clones and lacks some. The table has about 420,000 clones, approximately 88% seen once. This sample's treatment: some 19 received Ad26.COV2.S at low or high dose, single or two shots; roughly five received placebo; per-sample allocation not given. Samples came from day 63 after the first vaccine or placebo injection. The sample in question was peripheral blood, obtained in a trial of Ad26.COV2.S vaccine versus placebo. The receptors originated from a person between 18 and 59 years old who received the Ad26.COV2.S COVID-19 vaccine or a placebo.

The rearrangement links TRBV6-5 to TRBJ1-1; D is unresolved. V was pared by 6 bases and J by 4 bases, with 15 bases between. CDR1 and CDR2 from the germline V gene are MNHEY and SVGAGI. The CDR3 loop spans 14 amino acids. The CDR3 sequence: CASSHGIDATEAFF. CDR3 coding DNA: TGTGCCAGCAGCCACGGGATTGATGCCACTGAAGCTTTCTTT.

V gene TRBV24-1 combines with J gene TRBJ2-2, with 10 bases identical to TRBD1. CDR1 and CDR2 from the germline V gene are KGHDR and SFDVKD. CDR3 length: 16 residues. J lost 3 bases, V lost 0 bases, and 0 bases had no gene match. DNA for the CDR3: TGTGCCACCAGTGATTTGGGACAGGGGGACACCGGGGAGCTGTTTTTT. It codes for CATSDLGQGDTGELFF.

V usage is TRBV6-5 and J usage is TRBJ1-1; D remains ambiguous. The V end lost 2 bases, the J end lost 0 bases, and 13 bases lay between the germline ends. This CDR3 spans 16 amino acids. CDR1 is MNHEY and CDR2 is SVGAGI in the germline V gene. Here the CDR3 reads CASSYLTGRMNTEAFF. The DNA for the CDR3 is TGTGCCAGCAGTTACCTAACGGGCCGCATGAACACTGAAGCTTTCTTT.

The gene calls are TRBV24-1 and TRBJ1-2; D is unresolved. The CDR3 has 16 residues. Germline CDR1 is KGHDR and CDR2 is SFDVKD. The germline V and J ends were trimmed by 1 base and 3 bases, with 14 bases remaining between them. The CDR3 coding sequence is TGTGCCACCAGTGATTTCATTGAAGGAGTACACTATGGCTACACCTTC. This translates into CATSDFIEGVHYGYTF.

The chain recombines TRBV6-5 with TRBJ2-7; D tentatively reads TRBD1 or TRBD2 (5 bases each). CDR3 length: 10 amino acids. Trimming took off 7 bases at V and 7 bases at J, with 8 bases between the two ends. CDR1 MNHEY and CDR2 SVGAGI come from the germline V gene. This CDR3 is CASTGLEQYF. In nucleotides, the CDR3 is TGTGCCAGCACGGGGCTAGAGCAGTACTTC.

The chain has TRBV11-2 and TRBJ1-5, with no clear D. Germline CDR1 and CDR2: SGHAT and FQNNGV. The CDR3 runs 18 residues. Between the trimmed V and J ends, which lost 0 bases and 0 bases, there was a span of 15 bases. The CDR3 DNA sequence: TGTGCCAGCAGCTTAGACCCCCCGGAGACGTATAGCAATCAGCCCCAGCATTTT. Amino acid sequence: CASSLDPPETYSNQPQHF.

The chain couples TRBV7-9 to TRBJ2-3; D perhaps matches TRBD1 (5 bases). The CDR3 loop spans 17 amino acids. From germline, CDR1 is SEHNR and CDR2 FQNEAQ (reference sequence). V was cut by 0 bases and J by 4 bases, with 17 bases left in between. CDR3 loop: CASSLASRQGNADTQYF. CDR3 DNA: TGTGCCAGCAGCTTAGCAAGCCGGCAGGGTAACGCAGATACGCAGTATTTT.

This chain uses TRBV7-3 with TRBJ2-5; no clear D. The CDR3 spans 18 residues. Germline assignment: CDR1 SGHTA and CDR2 FQGTGA. V gave up 0 bases and J gave up 2 bases, with 19 bases separating them. The CDR3 DNA sequence: TGTGCCAGCAGCTTAACCGGTTTAGGGCAGGATGGGCAAGAGACCCAGTACTTC. Protein product: CASSLTGLGQDGQETQYF.

The V gene is TRBV7-9, the J gene TRBJ2-6, with D unresolved. The CDR3 is made up of 13 amino acids. Trimming left V 8 bases short and J 0 bases short, with 5 bases between. The germline V gene encodes CDR1 SEHNR and CDR2 FQNEAQ (reference sequence). CDR3 DNA: TGTGCCAGCGGTAGCTCTGGGGCCAACGTCCTGACTTTC. It specifies CASGSSGANVLTF. Combining the CDR3 with reference TRBV7-9 and TRBJ2-6 gives the whole variable domain DTGVSQNPRHKITKRGQNVTFRCDPISEHNRLYWYRQTLGQGPEFLTYFQNEAQLEKSRLLSDRFSAERPKGSFSTLEIQRTEQGDSAMYLCASGSSGANVLTFGAGSRLTVL.

The gene calls are TRBV27 and TRBJ2-7; TRBD1 or TRBD2 may be the D gene (5 bases each). Trimming shortened V by 3 bases and J by 3 bases, and 12 bases separated the two germline ends. Germline CDR1 reads MNHEY; CDR2 reads SMNVEV (reference sequence). The CDR3 consists of 14 residues. The CDR3 sequence: CASSLSSGGYEQYF. CDR3 DNA sequence: TGTGCCAGCAGTTTGTCGAGTGGGGGCTACGAGCAGTACTTC.

Of note for this clone: One end of the junction is discordant with germline, which a read error may explain. The CDR3: CASSQGNRPQHF. The CDR3 coding sequence is TGTGCCAGCAGCCAAGGGAATCGGCCCCAGCATTTT. The V and J genes are TRBV3-1 (or the pseudogene TRBV3-2) and TRBJ1-5; D unclear. This CDR3 has 12 residues. Per the germline V gene, CDR1 is LGHDT and CDR2 is YNNKEL (reference sequence).

The V call is TRBV28, the J call TRBJ1-5; tentative D call: TRBD1 (5 bases). The germline V and J ends were trimmed by 5 bases and 7 bases, with 18 bases remaining between them. From germline, CDR1 is MDHEN and CDR2 SYDVKM. CDR3 length: 15 amino acids. The CDR3 reads CASSPARGTGQPQHF. CDR3 bases: TGTGCCAGCAGTCCCGCCCGGGGAACAGGCCAGCCCCAGCATTTT. Using reference TRBV28 and TRBJ1-5 for the parts outside the CDR3, the full variable domain is DVKVTQSSRYLVKRTGEKVFLECVQDMDHENMFWYRQDPGLGLRLIYFSYDVKMKEKGDIPEGYSVSREKKERFSLILESASTNQTSMYLCASSPARGTGQPQHFGDGTRLSIL.

V usage is TRBV4-3 and J usage is TRBJ1-4, with D unresolved. The CDR3 extends over 15 amino acids. Trimming stripped 4 bases from V and 5 bases from J, with 14 bases between. CDR1 is LGHNA, CDR2 YSLEER, per germline. In DNA form, the CDR3 reads TGCGCCAGCAGCCCTGGGAGCAGGTTCAATGAAAAACTGTTTTTT. Encoded protein: CASSPGSRFNEKLFF.

This sequence joins TRBV19 and TRBJ1-1; the D is unclear. Trimming stripped 4 bases from V and 5 bases from J, with 14 bases between. CDR3 length: 14 amino acids. Germline CDR1 reads LNHDA; CDR2 reads SQIVND (reference sequence). This CDR3 reads CASSTPGFRTEAFF. The CDR3 coding sequence is TGTGCCAGTAGTACCCCCGGTTTCAGAACTGAAGCTTTCTTT.

This sequence joins TRBV7-9 and TRBJ1-4; TRBD1 matches 7 bases. CDR3 length: 14 amino acids. The junction had 6 bases not matched to a gene; V was cut back by 3 bases and J by 8 bases. Germline loops: CDR1 SEHNR, CDR2 FQNEAQ (reference sequence). The CDR3 DNA sequence: TGTGCCAGCAGCTTCCGACAGGGACACGAAAAACTGTTTTTT. This translates into CASSFRQGHEKLFF.

The chain carries TRBV2 and TRBJ1-1; 8 positions agree with TRBD1. In germline, CDR1 is SNHLY, CDR2 FYNNEI. This CDR3 comprises 16 residues. With 5 bases clipped from V and 6 bases from J, the junction kept 14 bases outside the gene matches. CDR3 protein: CASSFGIRGPLAEAFF. In DNA form, the CDR3 reads TGTGCCAGCAGTTTCGGTATCAGGGGGCCCCTTGCTGAAGCTTTCTTT.

V and J are TRBV10-3 and TRBJ2-6, with unresolved D. Trimming took off 3 bases at V and 0 bases at J, with 9 bases between the two ends. This CDR3 region has 16 residues. Germline lookup yields CDR1 ENHRY and CDR2 SYGVKD. Here the CDR3 reads CAISDLGSSGANVLTF. Here the CDR3 DNA reads TGTGCCATCAGTGACCTCGGTAGCTCTGGGGCCAACGTCCTGACTTTC.

This rearrangement joins TRBV6-5 to TRBJ2-5, with D unclear. The V end lost 4 bases, the J end lost 1 base, and 7 bases lay between the germline ends. The germline CDR1 and CDR2 sequences are MNHEY and SVGAGI. This CDR3 has 13 residues. Here the CDR3 reads CASSSLTQETQYF. The CDR3, as DNA: TGTGCCAGCAGTTCGTTAACCCAAGAGACCCAGTACTTC.

CDR3 nucleotide sequence: TGTGCCAGCTCTCAGAAGGGAGTAACTAATGAAAAACTGTTTTTT. This translates into CASSQKGVTNEKLFF. The chain is built from TRBV18 and TRBJ1-4; D uncertain. The CDR3 is 15 amino acids. V was clipped by 6 bases and J by 1 base, with 12 bases between them. Looked up from germline, CDR1 is KGHSH and CDR2 is LQKENI.

This sequence joins TRBV4-3 and TRBJ1-1, with D perhaps matching TRBD1 (5 bases). The CDR3 consists of 14 residues. The germline CDR1 and CDR2 sequences are LGHNA and YSLEER. Trimming removed 3 bases at V and 2 bases at J, with 10 bases between. CDR3 DNA: TGCGCCAGCAGCCACGGCAGGGACAACACTGAAGCTTTCTTT. As protein: CASSHGRDNTEAFF.

This chain uses TRBV6-5 with TRBJ2-5; D is uncertain. Germline V lookup: CDR1 MNHEY, CDR2 SVGAGI. With 2 bases removed from V and 5 bases from J, the gap between germline ends came to 12 bases. This CDR3 region has 14 residues. CDR3 bases: TGTGCCAGCAGTTACGTCTTCGGCAGTGAGACCCAGTACTTC. The encoded protein is CASSYVFGSETQYF.

The chain couples TRBV12-2 to TRBJ1-1; the DNA was not used to check the table's D call, TRBD1. TRBV12-2 is reported as a pseudogene. CDR3 length: 18 amino acids. This CDR3 is CASRLARGDRAIGAEAFF. CDR3 coding DNA: TGTGCAAGTCGCTTAGCGCGAGGAGACAGGGCTATAGGAGCTGAAGCTTTCTTT.